This section outlines one T cell receptor beta chain sequence together with its context. CDR1 and CDR2 from the germline V gene are SGHTA and FQGNSA. J lost 2 bases, V lost 5 bases, and 11 bases had no gene match. The CDR3 spans 16 residues. This sample is part of a study of cytomegalovirus exposure and HLA in healthy donors. PCR employed 60 Vbeta and 13 Jbeta primers. Sequenced by immunoSEQ multiplex PCR; TCRdb stores in-frame clones only, minus some. The table lists 63,000 or so clones, around four fifths of them singletons. V gene TRBV7-2 combines with J gene TRBJ1-2; the match to TRBD1 covers 7 bases. The sequence derives from a woman aged 25 to 39 in good health and CMV-seronegative. The sequencing input was PBMCs. The CDR3 nucleotides are TGTGCCAGCAGCCGTCGACAGGGAACGGGGAACTATGGCTACACCTTC. This sequence encodes CASSRRQGTGNYGYTF.